A single TCR beta chain is shown here with its context. This sample is part of a study of blood T cell repertoires in COVID-19. For the study at large: T cells, B-cell-depleted T cells, or PBMCs provided the cDNA or gDNA that served as material.

The CDR3 runs to 14 residues. CDR1 is GTSNPN and CDR2 is SVGIG in the germline V gene (reference sequence). Trimming removed 1 base from V and 3 bases from J; junction bases left unmatched: 6. Study processing details: Nucleated cell counts were estimated from reference gene primer amplification. Here immunoSEQ multiplex PCR was the method, and the copy in TCRdb shows in-frame clones only, minus some. That table supplies the V and J calls and clone size; D and trimming were determined from the DNA. The table includes about 50,000 clones, around 80% detected once. This receptor was identified in a man aged 55 to 70 with acute or convalescent COVID-19. The material sequenced was peripheral blood. This rearrangement joins TRBV30 to TRBJ2-7; 7 bases agree with TRBD2. CDR3: CAWSGGGILYEQYF. The CDR3 DNA reads TGTGCCTGGAGTGGGGGGGGGATCCTCTACGAGCAGTACTTC.